This entry lists 28 T cell receptor beta chains sequenced from one sample in a study of neoadjuvant nivolumab and ipilimumab in lung cancer. Assay used: immunoSEQ multiplex PCR; TCRdb lists only in-frame clones, some missing. The data show under 4,500 clones, roughly 76% seen once. The source was peripheral blood, collected after neoadjuvant nivolumab, alone or with ipilimumab, at or shortly before surgery. The receptors were gathered from an adult with non-small cell lung cancer.

The chain couples TRBV7-8 to TRBJ2-5; D remains ambiguous. The CDR3 runs 16 residues. Germline CDR1 and CDR2: SGHVS and FQNEAQ. V was cut by 0 bases and J by 5 bases, with 16 bases left in between. The CDR3 nucleotides read TGTGCCAGCAGCTTAGCCAACTACCAAACGGCGGAGACCCAGTACTTC. Protein sequence: CASSLANYQTAETQYF.

The rearrangement links TRBV30 to TRBJ2-5; D possibly uses TRBD1 or TRBD2 (5 bases each). V lost 3 bases and J lost 5, with 16 bases in between. Germline CDR1 and CDR2: GTSNPN and SVGIG (reference sequence). The CDR3 is made up of 14 amino acids. The CDR3 sequence: CAWSGARRPETQYF. Here the CDR3 DNA reads TGTGCCTGGAGCGGGGCCCGCAGGCCCGAGACCCAGTACTTC. The variable domain in full, completed from reference TRBV30 and TRBJ2-5, reads SQTIHQWPATLVQPVGSPLSLECTVEGTSNPNLYWYRQAAGRGLQLLFYSVGIGQISSEVPQNLSASRPQDRQFILSSKKLLLSDSGFYLCAWSGARRPETQYFGPGTRLLVL.

This chain uses TRBV19 with TRBJ1-4, with 8 bases aligning to TRBD1. V lost 9 bases, J lost 4 bases, and 4 bases stayed unmatched. Germline-derived CDR1 and CDR2 are LNHDA and SQIVND (reference sequence). The CDR3 runs 13 residues. CDR3 region: CASGTGYNEKLFF. In nucleotides, the CDR3 is TGTGCCAGCGGGACAGGCTATAATGAAAAACTGTTTTTT. The full variable domain, with the rest looked up from reference TRBV19 and TRBJ1-4, is DGGITQSPKYLFRKEGQNVTLSCEQNLNHDAMYWYRQDPGQGLRLIYYSQIVNDFQKGDIAEGYSVSREKKESFPLTVTSAQKNPTAFYLCASGTGYNEKLFFGSGTQLSVL.

In its sample, this clone was seen once. This chain links TRBV20-1 with TRBJ2-7, with D unresolved. Germline V CDR1 and CDR2: DFQATT, SNEGSKA (reference sequence). Trimming took off 1 base at V and 1 base at J, with 2 bases between the two ends. The CDR3 contains 11 residues. The CDR3 DNA follows: TGCAGTGCTAGAGTATCCTACGAGCAGTACTTC. Encoded protein: CSARVSYEQYF.

The chain links TRBV28 to TRBJ2-1, with 9 nucleotides matching TRBD2. Germline loops: CDR1 MDHEN, CDR2 SYDVKM. CDR3 length equals 17 residues. V trimming: 6 bases; J trimming: 7 bases; junction bases outside the gene matches: 16. The CDR3, as DNA: TGTGCCAGCAGCTCCAGAAGACTAGCGGAACCACTGAATGAGCAGTTCTTC. It yields the protein CASSSRRLAEPLNEQFF.

The V and J genes are TRBV6-9 and TRBJ2-7; D uncertain. From germline, CDR1 is MNHGY and CDR2 SVAAGI. This CDR3 has 11 amino acids. V shed 5 bases and J shed 12 bases, with 14 bases lying between them. Written as DNA, the CDR3 is TGTGCCAGCAGTAATCGAGAGTATTGGTACTTC. Its translation: CASSNREYWYF.

This clone was counted between two and nine times. This chain connects TRBV2 to TRBJ1-5; D is unresolved. There are 13 residues in the CDR3. The germline CDR1 and CDR2 sequences are SNHLY and FYNNEI. The V end lost 1 base, the J end lost 10 bases, and 11 bases lay between the germline ends. CDR3 coding DNA: TGTGCCAGCAGTGAAGGGGGAGAGGGTCCCCAGCATTTT. Residues: CASSEGGEGPQHF.

The rearrangement joins TRBV9 to TRBJ2-7, with 9 bases that match TRBD1. The germline CDR1 and CDR2 sequences are SGDLS and YYNGEE. V was pared by 4 bases and J by 6 bases, with 8 bases of the junction left unmatched. CDR3 length equals 14 residues. The CDR3 bases are TGTGCCAGCAGCATCTCAACGGACAGGGGCGAGCAGTACTTC. Its protein product is CASSISTDRGEQYF.

The rearrangement uses TRBV5-4 and TRBJ2-3, with TRBD2 matching 11 bases. The CDR3 runs to 16 residues. CDR1 and CDR2 from the germline V gene are SGHNT and YYREEE (reference sequence). The V gene end was trimmed by 2 bases and the J gene end by 2 bases; junction bases not matched to a gene: 4. CDR3 sequence reads: CASSFPGLADTDTQYF. In nucleotides, the CDR3 is TGTGCCAGCAGCTTTCCGGGACTAGCGGACACAGATACGCAGTATTTT. The whole variable domain, remainder taken from reference TRBV5-4 and TRBJ2-3, is ETGVTQSPTHLIKTRGQQVTLRCSSQSGHNTVSWYQQALGQGPQFIFQYYREEENGRGNFPPRFSGLQFPNYSSELNVNALELDDSALYLCASSFPGLADTDTQYFGPGTRLTVL.

This chain links TRBV5-5 with TRBJ1-1, with 7 bases lining up with TRBD1. The germline gives CDR1 SGHKS, CDR2 YYEKEE (reference sequence). The length of the CDR3 is 15 residues. J gave up 4 bases and V 4 bases, and 10 bases lay outside the gene matches. The CDR3 protein is CASSVSQGGVTEAFF. CDR3 coding DNA: TGTGCCAGCAGCGTCTCTCAGGGGGGAGTCACTGAAGCTTTCTTT.

The chain uses TRBV11-2 and TRBJ1-3, with TRBD1 as a possible D gene (5 bases). This CDR3 has 14 residues. V gave up 6 bases and J gave up 0 bases, with 9 bases separating them. Germline values: CDR1 SGHAT, CDR2 FQNNGV. This CDR3 reads CASSPGNSGNTIYF. CDR3 bases: TGTGCCAGCAGTCCAGGGAACTCTGGAAACACCATATATTTT.

This chain uses TRBV30 with TRBJ2-1; 13 bases are shared with TRBD2. The V gene's germline CDR1 is GTSNPN and CDR2 SVGIG (reference sequence). This CDR3 has 15 residues. V shed 3 bases, J shed 5 bases, and the junction held 4 bases outside the gene matches. CDR3 residues: CAWRVGTSGNNEQFF. The CDR3 coding sequence is TGTGCCTGGAGGGTTGGGACTAGCGGGAACAATGAGCAGTTCTTC.

This clone was counted once. The chain recombines TRBV6-1 with TRBJ2-7; 12 bases fit TRBD2. Unmatched junction bases numbered 7, after V lost 8 bases and J lost 2 bases. Germline V lookup: CDR1 MNHNS, CDR2 SASEGT. The CDR3 sequence is 15 residues long. CDR3 region: CASEGGLAGTYEQYF. CDR3 in DNA: TGTGCCAGCGAGGGAGGACTAGCGGGAACCTACGAGCAGTACTTC.

The chain uses TRBV5-1 and TRBJ2-3, with TRBD2 matching over 14 bases. The trim removed 4 bases at V and 4 bases at J, leaving 2 bases unmatched. This CDR3 spans 15 amino acids. Germline CDR1 is SGHRS and CDR2 is YFSETQ. Written as DNA, the CDR3 is TGCGCCAGCAGCCAGGGACTAGCGGGAGCAGATACGCAGTATTTT. Protein sequence: CASSQGLAGADTQYF.

The chain carries TRBV7-8 and TRBJ2-6; D is uncertain. V gave up 0 bases and J gave up 0 bases, with 6 bases separating them. Germline CDR1 SGHVS, CDR2 FQNEAQ. CDR3 length: 16 amino acids. The DNA of the CDR3 is TGTGCCAGCAGCTTAGCGGCATCCTCTGGGGCCAACGTCCTGACTTTC. It specifies CASSLAASSGANVLTF.

This clone was observed a single time. V gene TRBV11-2 combines with J gene TRBJ2-7; possible D gene TRBD1, 5 bases. The CDR3 is 14 amino acids. The V gene lost 2 bases and the J gene lost 3 bases, with 11 bases spanning the gap. Germline V gene data show CDR1 as SGHAT and CDR2 as FQNNGV. CDR3 region: CASSLLAGIYEQYF. The CDR3, as DNA: TGTGCCAGCAGCTTACTGGCAGGGATCTACGAGCAGTACTTC.

This chain connects TRBV7-3 to TRBJ1-1, with a possible D match to TRBD1 (6 bases). V was shortened by 5 bases and J by 1 base, with 11 bases between the two germline ends. Germline V gene data show CDR1 as SGHTA and CDR2 as FQGTGA. This CDR3 has 14 residues. The CDR3 DNA sequence: TGTGCCAGCAGCCCCGTGGGGGCGAACACTGAAGCTTTCTTT. Amino acids: CASSPVGANTEAFF.

The chain joins TRBV11-2 to TRBJ2-7; D perhaps matches TRBD2 (6 bases). CDR3 size: 15 residues. V gave up 4 bases and J gave up 4 bases, with 17 bases separating them. Germline CDR1 and CDR2: SGHAT and FQNNGV. As DNA, the CDR3 is TGTGCCAGCAGCTCCCCGCTGAACGGAGGGTACGAGCAGTACTTC. Residues: CASSSPLNGGYEQYF.

V usage is TRBV29-1 and J usage is TRBJ2-5; 9 positions agree with TRBD2. Germline V gives CDR1 SQVTM, CDR2 ANQGSEA. V lost 5 bases to trimming and J lost 2 bases; unmatched junction nucleotides: 3. The CDR3 has 13 residues. CDR3 nucleotides: TGCAGCGTTCATAGCGGGAGTCAAGAGACCCAGTACTTC. This translates into CSVHSGSQETQYF.

The chain combines TRBV18 with TRBJ2-1, with TRBD1 as a possible D gene (6 bases). Germline CDR1 KGHSH, CDR2 LQKENI. This CDR3 is 14 amino acids long. The V end was cut by 4 bases, the J end by 7 bases, with 14 bases between. The CDR3 sequence is CASSQAVTGNEQFF. The DNA of the CDR3 is TGTGCCAGCTCACAGGCAGTTACAGGGAATGAGCAGTTCTTC.

Only one count was recorded for this clone. The CDR3 DNA follows: TGTGCCAGCAGCGGTACAAGCAACACTGAAGCTTTCTTT. This translates into CASSGTSNTEAFF. This rearrangement joins TRBV9 to TRBJ1-1; no firm D call. This CDR3 contains 13 residues. CDR1 is SGDLS and CDR2 is YYNGEE in the germline V gene. The V end was cut by 3 bases, the J end by 2 bases, with 8 bases between.

The chain recombines TRBV7-2 with TRBJ2-3; D possibly corresponds to TRBD2 (6 bases). The CDR3 contains 14 residues. CDR1 is SGHTA and CDR2 is FQGNSA in the germline V gene. Trimming pared 4 bases from V and 3 bases from J, leaving 11 bases between. This chain's CDR3 is CASSSQRATDTQYF. DNA of the CDR3: TGTGCCAGCAGCTCCCAGCGGGCTACAGATACGCAGTATTTT.

The chain carries TRBV6-1 and TRBJ2-5; tentative D call: TRBD1 (6 bases). The CDR3 is 13 amino acids. Trimming took 6 bases from V and 2 from J, leaving 10 bases between them. In germline, CDR1 is MNHNS, CDR2 SASEGT. CDR3 coding DNA: TGTGCCAGCAGCCGGACAGTTCAAGAGACCCAGTACTTC. Amino acids: CASSRTVQETQYF.

The chain links TRBV6-5 to TRBJ2-3; TRBD1 matches 12 bases. This CDR3 has 15 residues. The trim removed 7 bases at V and 4 bases at J, leaving 6 bases unmatched. Germline V gene data show CDR1 as MNHEY and CDR2 as SVGAGI. Here the CDR3 reads CASNSGTGGSDTQYF. For the CDR3, the DNA is TGTGCCAGCAACTCCGGGACAGGGGGCTCAGATACGCAGTATTTT.

The chain joins TRBV7-9 to TRBJ2-1, with TRBD2 identical over 12 bases. The CDR3 sequence is 14 residues long. Germline CDR1 SEHNR, CDR2 FQNEAQ (reference sequence). Trimming at V came to 4 bases and at J to 8 bases, leaving 3 bases not matched to a gene. The CDR3 DNA sequence: TGTGCCAGCAGCTCTAGCGGGAGGGTCCATGAGCAGTTCTTC. Translated: CASSSSGRVHEQFF.

The chain is built from TRBV5-4 and TRBJ2-7; 10 bases match TRBD1. The CDR3 has 15 amino acids. Germline V CDR1 and CDR2: SGHNT, YYREEE (reference sequence). V lost 0 bases and J lost 5; bases outside the gene matches: 5. The CDR3 bases are TGTGCCAGCAGCTTGGGGGACAGGGGCCCCCACGAGCAGTACTTC. It encodes CASSLGDRGPHEQYF.

The genes are TRBV27 and TRBJ1-1; no definite D call. V gave up 5 bases and J gave up 2 bases, with 6 bases separating them. The CDR3 is 12 amino acids. Germline loops: CDR1 MNHEY, CDR2 SMNVEV (reference sequence). The CDR3 DNA reads TGTGCCAGCAGTCGGGATAACACTGAAGCTTTCTTT. Amino acid sequence: CASSRDNTEAFF.

This clone was seen only once. The rearrangement links TRBV28 to TRBJ2-1, with D tentatively TRBD1 (6 bases). The CDR3 contains 12 residues. Germline V gene lookup returns CDR1 MDHEN and CDR2 SYDVKM. V was shortened by 4 bases and J by 15 bases, with 16 bases between the two germline ends. This CDR3 is CASSSGQSRAFF. For the CDR3, the DNA is TGTGCCAGCAGTTCGGGACAATCCCGGGCGTTCTTC.